This T cell receptor (beta chain) was profiled in a study of T cell responses to AZD1222 COVID-19 vaccine (dated by TCRdb to the early 2020s). Concerning the study at large: A total of 230 to 250 trial participants underwent TCR sequencing, of whom more than 200 had received two doses of AZD1222 and about 26 had received two doses of the MenACWY control vaccine. Trial participants were enrolled by age into 18-55, 56-69 and 70-plus year subgroups, with around 140, 26 and 57 TCR-sequenced participants respectively.

Overall results and qualifications from the work: Spike-specific TCR breadth and depth rose significantly after two AZD1222 doses compared with day 0 and with MenACWY recipients. CD4 TCRs associated with the vaccine covered the entire spike protein, and the dominant responses were in regions 160-218 and 743-854. Participants were mostly white British and included more females than males, and it was suggested by the authors that clonal diversity may have been underestimated. Only five to seven AZD1222 recipients were SARS-CoV-2 seropositive at baseline, limiting conclusions about previously exposed vaccinees. Because no day 14 peak-response samples were available, the repertoires could be characterized only after the peak T cell response. The 56-69-year group was small, and its depth increase did not reach significance, likely because of low power. Nearly half of unique spike-specific TCRs reportedly recognized epitopes outside regions mutated in the B.1.351 and B.1.1.7 variants.

Notes on this clone: The antigen it recognizes is unknown. Qualities for individual bases were not recorded, and no much larger clone is one base off.

The sample's time point label is to be understood as: about 28 days (+/-7) after the second vaccine dose. According to the study, the label for this sample's treatment or condition signals: meningococcal conjugate vaccine given as trial control. Vaccinee samples came from UK trials COV001 and COV002, including a single-blind randomized controlled phase 2/3 trial of AZD1222 (ChAdOx1 nCoV-19) in healthy adults. For TCRbeta chain sequencing, PBMC samples from trial participants were taken at day 0 and at day 28 after the second dose. The CDR3 regions of human TCRbeta chains were analyzed by immunosequencing. The study's own analysis went as follows. TCRs in the repertoires were matched against a reference library of SARS-CoV-2-specific TCRs that had been generated with the MIRA antigen-specificity platform. Breadth was defined as the fraction of unique TCRs that were SARS-CoV-2-associated, and depth was defined as the fraction of total T cells that were SARS-CoV-2-associated. Using the MIRA data, each spike-specific TCR was assigned both to the spike region to which the TCR was reactive and to a CD4 or CD8 class. Log10-transformed breadth and depth values were compared by one-way ANOVA with Sidak's multiple comparisons tests. Imported from immuneACCESS, the table was reduced by TCRdb to in-frame sequences with V and J called. These copies leave out some clones; in studies compared against another copy, an unresolved V gene accounts for under half, and the cause of the remainder is not known. The DNA was the basis for D and trimming; V, J and clone size are from that table. Present in this sample are some 170,000 clones, 75% to 90% of which were seen just once. The ten most abundant clones make up approximately 4% of the sample.

Reading from cysteine to phenylalanine, the CDR3 counts 15 amino acids. Only the CDR3 part of the read is kept: 45 bases, read in frame from the first base. Taken from the germline V gene, the CDR1 and CDR2 loops are KGHSH and LQKENI. V sheds 6 bases and J sheds 4 bases, leaving 16 bases between their ends. The receptor was isolated from an adult who received the MenACWY meningococcal vaccine as a control. The source material was peripheral blood, sampled 28 days after the second dose of the MenACWY control vaccine. The chain is encoded by TRBV18 joined to TRBJ2-1; no D gene can be assigned with confidence. This receptor carries the CDR3 CASSLTPGGYNEQFF. The nucleotide sequence is TGTGCCAGCTCCCTCACCCCGGGTGGGTACAATGAGCAGTTCTTC. The CDR3, completed at both ends by the reference TRBV18 and TRBJ2-1 genes, gives the full variable domain NAGVMQNPRHLVRRRGQEARLRCSPMKGHSHVYWYRQLPEEGLKFMVYLQKENIIDESGMPKERFSAEFPKEGPSILRIQQVVRGDSAAYFCASSLTPGGYNEQFFGPGTRLTVL.